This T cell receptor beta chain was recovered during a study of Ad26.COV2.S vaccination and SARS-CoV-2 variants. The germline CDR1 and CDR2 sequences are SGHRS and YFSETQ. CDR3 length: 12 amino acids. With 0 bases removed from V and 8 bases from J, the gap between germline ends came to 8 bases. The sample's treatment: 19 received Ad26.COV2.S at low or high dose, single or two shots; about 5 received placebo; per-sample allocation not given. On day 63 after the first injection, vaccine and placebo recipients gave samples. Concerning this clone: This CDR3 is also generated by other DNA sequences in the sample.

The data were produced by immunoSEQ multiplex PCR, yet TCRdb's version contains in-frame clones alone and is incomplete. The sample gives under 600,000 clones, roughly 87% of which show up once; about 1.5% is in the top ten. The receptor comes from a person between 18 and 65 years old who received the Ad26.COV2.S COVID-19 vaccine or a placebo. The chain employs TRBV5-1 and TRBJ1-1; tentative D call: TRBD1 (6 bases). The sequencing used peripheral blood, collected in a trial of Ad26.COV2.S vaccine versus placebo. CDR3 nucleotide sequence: TGCGCCAGCAGCTTGGGACAGGCGGAAGCTTTCTTT. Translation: CASSLGQAEAFF.